Presented here are 30 T cell receptor beta chains from one specimen sequenced in a study of T cell responses to AZD1222 COVID-19 vaccine. TCRdb's table, derived via immunoSEQ multiplex PCR, lists solely in-frame clones and lacks some. The sample shows about 79,000 clones, about 92% of them seen only once. The input for sequencing was peripheral blood, taken on day 0 of MenACWY control vaccination. The receptor set was obtained from an adult in good health.

The chain recombines TRBV28 with TRBJ1-4; TRBD1 is a possible D gene (6 bases). Per the germline V gene, CDR1 is MDHEN and CDR2 is SYDVKM. Trimming left V 5 bases short and J 1 base short, with 11 bases between. The CDR3 length is 15 residues. The CDR3 DNA follows: TGTGCCAGCAGTCTCCCAGGGGTAACTAATGAAAAACTGTTTTTT. It translates to CASSLPGVTNEKLFF.

V is TRBV7-8 and J is TRBJ2-7; TRBD1 matches 9 bases. CDR3 length: 14 residues. With V trimmed by 5 bases and J by 7 bases, 9 bases remained unmatched. Per germline, CDR1 SGHVS and CDR2 FQNEAQ. CDR3 amino acids: CASSPRDRVREQYF. CDR3 nucleotide sequence: TGTGCCAGCAGCCCCAGGGACAGGGTGAGGGAGCAGTACTTC.

The chain carries TRBV3-1 (or the pseudogene TRBV3-2) and TRBJ2-5; 14 nucleotides agree with TRBD2. CDR3 size: 17 residues. CDR1 LGHDT and CDR2 YNNKEL come from the germline V gene (reference sequence). V lost 1 base and J lost 2; bases outside the gene matches: 3. This chain's CDR3 is CASSQATSGGAQETQYF. The CDR3 DNA sequence: TGTGCCAGCAGCCAAGCGACTAGCGGGGGGGCACAAGAGACCCAGTACTTC.

J is TRBJ1-5 and V is TRBV19; no reliable D call. The germline CDR1 and CDR2 sequences are LNHDA and SQIVND (reference sequence). This CDR3 contains 18 residues. V was pared by 2 bases and J by 1 base, with 18 bases between. As DNA, the CDR3 is TGTGCCAGTAGTATAAGCCCCCCGGGCCCGGGAAGCAATCAGCCCCAGCATTTT. As protein: CASSISPPGPGSNQPQHF. Based on the CDR3 plus reference TRBV19 and TRBJ1-5, the full variable domain is DGGITQSPKYLFRKEGQNVTLSCEQNLNHDAMYWYRQDPGQGLRLIYYSQIVNDFQKGDIAEGYSVSREKKESFPLTVTSAQKNPTAFYLCASSISPPGPGSNQPQHFGDGTRLSIL.

The chain uses TRBV27 and TRBJ1-2, with a weak D call TRBD1 (5 bases). The length of the CDR3 is 15 residues. V was trimmed by 0 bases and J by 7 bases, leaving 15 bases between them. CDR1 and CDR2 from the germline V gene are MNHEY and SMNVEV (reference sequence). CDR3 DNA sequence: TGTGCCAGCAGTTTATCGGCAGGGTATCTTACTGGCTACACCTTC. Protein sequence: CASSLSAGYLTGYTF.

The chain has TRBV7-9 and TRBJ2-4; 7 bases line up with TRBD1. Germline-derived CDR1 and CDR2 are SEHNR and FQNEAQ (reference sequence). J was trimmed by 9 bases and V by 2 bases; bases with no gene match: 4. CDR3 length equals 13 residues. The CDR3 reads CASSLPTGSIQYF. Here the CDR3 DNA reads TGTGCCAGCAGCTTACCGACAGGGTCCATTCAGTACTTC.

The chain couples TRBV28 to TRBJ2-3; 8 bases are a match to TRBD1. The CDR3 runs 14 residues. The trim removed 8 bases at V and 5 bases at J, leaving 9 bases unmatched. CDR1 and CDR2 (germline): MDHEN, SYDVKM. The chain's CDR3 is CASRTGTLGDTQYF. The CDR3 coding sequence is TGTGCCAGCCGGACAGGGACTTTGGGAGATACGCAGTATTTT.

This chain links TRBV10-3 with TRBJ2-1, with 8 positions matching TRBD1. Trimming at V came to 3 bases and at J to 2 bases, leaving 6 bases not matched to a gene. The germline V gene encodes CDR1 ENHRY and CDR2 SYGVKD. The CDR3 loop spans 16 amino acids. CDR3 in DNA: TGTGCCATCAGTGACCCGGGACAGGAACCCTACAATGAGCAGTTCTTC. Amino acids: CAISDPGQEPYNEQFF.

The chain has TRBV5-1 and TRBJ2-7, with D perhaps TRBD2 (6 bases). The CDR3 loop spans 15 amino acids. Germline-derived CDR1 and CDR2 are SGHRS and YFSETQ. V was cut by 3 bases and J by 2 bases, with 15 bases left in between. CDR3 amino acids: CASSWADTGAYEQYF. As DNA, the CDR3 is TGCGCCAGCAGCTGGGCAGATACGGGAGCCTACGAGCAGTACTTC.

This rearrangement joins TRBV2 to TRBJ2-7, with D perhaps TRBD2 (5 bases). V was pared by 6 bases and J by 8 bases, with 11 bases between. Germline V gene sequence: CDR1 SNHLY, CDR2 FYNNEI. The CDR3 sequence is 11 residues long. CDR3 sequence: CASSETIKQYF. CDR3 in DNA: TGTGCCAGCAGCGAGACTATCAAGCAGTACTTC.

The chain has TRBV28 and TRBJ1-1; D not resolved. The CDR3 totals 13 residues. V was pared by 5 bases and J by 8 bases, with 15 bases between. Per germline, CDR1 MDHEN and CDR2 SYDVKM. CDR3 coding DNA: TGTGCCAGCAGTGCTCCACATGAGCCCGAAGCTTTCTTT. Amino acids: CASSAPHEPEAFF.

Here the CDR3 DNA reads TGTGCCATCAGCCCAACAAGCAATCAGCCCCAGCATTTT. It encodes CAISPTSNQPQHF. The chain links TRBV10-3 to TRBJ1-5; D not certain. The CDR3 has 13 residues. CDR1 and CDR2 (germline): ENHRY, SYGVKD. V lost 6 bases and J 1 base, leaving 7 bases between the germline ends.

This chain connects TRBV11-3 to TRBJ2-3, with 8 bases lining up with TRBD1. This CDR3 comprises 14 residues. Trimming removed 3 bases from V and 5 bases from J; junction bases left unmatched: 4. Germline assignment: CDR1 SGHNT and CDR2 YENEEA. The CDR3: CASSFGTGKDTQYF. CDR3 in DNA: TGTGCCAGCAGCTTCGGGACAGGAAAAGATACGCAGTATTTT.

V gene TRBV3-1 (or the pseudogene TRBV3-2) combines with J gene TRBJ1-5, with D perhaps matching TRBD1 (6 bases). Trimming removed 3 bases from V and 3 bases from J, with 9 bases in between. The CDR3 runs to 14 residues. Germline assignment: CDR1 LGHDT and CDR2 YNNKEL (reference sequence). The chain's CDR3 is CASSQRGNNQPQHF. The CDR3 nucleotides are TGTGCCAGCAGCCAGAGGGGGAACAATCAGCCCCAGCATTTT.

This chain connects TRBV5-1 to TRBJ1-4; tentative D call: TRBD1 (5 bases). The ends were cut back, 3 bases at V and 4 bases at J, with 16 bases in the middle. The CDR3 length is 16 residues. The germline V gene has CDR1 SGHRS and CDR2 YFSETQ. CDR3 loop: CASSYLPGLNNEKLFF. CDR3 coding DNA: TGCGCCAGCAGCTACTTACCGGGACTGAATAATGAAAAACTGTTTTTT.

This rearrangement joins TRBV19 to TRBJ2-2; no clear D. CDR1 LNHDA and CDR2 SQIVND come from the germline V gene (reference sequence). The ends were cut back, 1 base at V and 6 bases at J, with 3 bases in the middle. The CDR3 runs 12 residues. CDR3 amino acids: CASSIGPGELFF. CDR3 DNA sequence: TGTGCCAGTAGTATAGGCCCCGGGGAGCTGTTTTTT.

The V and J genes are TRBV20-1 and TRBJ1-5; 7 nucleotides align to TRBD1. CDR1 DFQATT and CDR2 SNEGSKA come from the germline V gene (reference sequence). This CDR3 comprises 14 residues. The V and J ends lost 3 bases and 13 bases, in that order; junction bases with no gene match: 15. The CDR3 protein is CSASSRQGVAAQHF. The CDR3 bases are TGCAGTGCTAGTAGCCGACAGGGAGTCGCCGCTCAGCATTTT.

The genes are TRBV7-8 and TRBJ2-7, with 7 nucleotides matching TRBD1. From germline, CDR1 is SGHVS and CDR2 FQNEAQ. This CDR3 comprises 13 residues. After removal of 4 bases from V and 2 bases from J, the junction contained 2 bases not matched to a gene. CDR3 amino acids: CASSYGQAYEQYF. CDR3 DNA sequence: TGTGCCAGCAGCTACGGACAGGCCTACGAGCAGTACTTC. The whole variable domain, remainder taken from reference TRBV7-8 and TRBJ2-7, is GAGVSQSPRYKVAKRGQDVALRCDPISGHVSLFWYQQALGQGPEFLTYFQNEAQLDKSGLPSDRFFAERPEGSVSTLKIQRTQQEDSAVYLCASSYGQAYEQYFGPGTRLTVT.

This clone appeared a few times. V usage is TRBV2 and J usage is TRBJ1-5, with 12 bases lining up with TRBD1. The germline CDR1 and CDR2 sequences are SNHLY and FYNNEI. The V and J ends lost 7 bases and 2 bases, in that order; junction bases with no gene match: 21. CDR3 length equals 21 residues. The CDR3 loop reads CASTSLAGQGAGTSGNQPQHF. The DNA of the CDR3 is TGTGCCAGCACTAGCCTCGCGGGACAGGGGGCCGGTACAAGCGGCAATCAGCCCCAGCATTTT.

This sequence joins TRBV28 and TRBJ2-7; D is tentatively TRBD1 or TRBD2 (5 bases each). V gave up 2 bases and J gave up 6 bases, with 11 bases separating them. This CDR3 spans 13 amino acids. Germline V gene sequence: CDR1 MDHEN, CDR2 SYDVKM. The CDR3 DNA is TGTGCCAGCAGTTTAGGGGGAACCTTCGAGCAGTACTTC. This gives the protein CASSLGGTFEQYF. Combining the CDR3 with reference TRBV28 and TRBJ2-7 gives the whole variable domain DVKVTQSSRYLVKRTGEKVFLECVQDMDHENMFWYRQDPGLGLRLIYFSYDVKMKEKGDIPEGYSVSREKKERFSLILESASTNQTSMYLCASSLGGTFEQYFGPGTRLTVT.

V is TRBV29-1 and J is TRBJ2-4; TRBD1 matches at 8 bases. The CDR3 loop spans 16 amino acids. After removal of 1 base from V and 2 bases from J, the junction contained 7 bases not matched to a gene. CDR1 is SQVTM and CDR2 is ANQGSEA in the germline V gene. This CDR3 reads CSVEARGQGSKNIQYF. The CDR3 DNA follows: TGCAGCGTTGAAGCTCGTGGACAGGGTTCCAAAAACATTCAGTACTTC. The full variable domain, rest sourced from reference TRBV29-1 and TRBJ2-4, is SAVISQKPSRDICQRGTSLTIQCQVDSQVTMMFWYRQQPGQSLTLIATANQGSEATYESGFVIDKFPISRPNLTFSTLTVSNMSPEDSSIYLCSVEARGQGSKNIQYFGAGTRLSVL.

The rearrangement links TRBV7-9 to TRBJ2-5; D perhaps matches TRBD1 (5 bases). Trimming left V 6 bases short and J 1 base short, with 12 bases between. This CDR3 is built from 14 residues. Looked up from germline, CDR1 is SEHNR and CDR2 is FQNEAQ (reference sequence). The DNA for the CDR3 is TGTGCCAGCAGGCCTACAGGAGCCCAAGAGACCCAGTACTTC. It codes for CASRPTGAQETQYF.

This chain uses TRBV19 with TRBJ1-1; 10 bases fit TRBD1. J lost 4 bases, V lost 4 bases, and 9 bases had no gene match. CDR1 is LNHDA and CDR2 is SQIVND in the germline V gene (reference sequence). The CDR3 consists of 16 residues. CDR3 in amino acids: CASSKSPGQGTTEAFF. The CDR3 coding sequence is TGTGCCAGTAGTAAGTCTCCGGGACAGGGGACCACTGAAGCTTTCTTT.

The chain joins TRBV5-1 to TRBJ2-2, with 7 bases aligning to TRBD2. J lost 1 base, V lost 3 bases, and 9 bases had no gene match. This CDR3 has 17 residues. Germline V lookup: CDR1 SGHRS, CDR2 YFSETQ. CDR3 in amino acids: CASSSPAGRENTGELFF. The CDR3 DNA follows: TGCGCCAGCAGCTCCCCAGCGGGAAGGGAGAACACCGGGGAGCTGTTTTTT.

The chain joins TRBV6-6 to TRBJ2-2; no clear D. The ends were cut back, 2 bases at V and 6 bases at J, with 7 bases in the middle. This CDR3 has 13 residues. CDR1 is MNHNY and CDR2 is SVGAGI in the germline V gene (reference sequence). The CDR3 reads CASSYPASGELFF. The CDR3 coding sequence is TGTGCCAGCAGTTACCCCGCTTCCGGGGAGCTGTTTTTT.

In DNA form, the CDR3 reads TGTGCCAGTAGAAATACAGGGAGTAACAACTATGGCTACACCTTC. Translating it yields CASRNTGSNNYGYTF. V usage is TRBV19 and J usage is TRBJ1-2; possible D gene TRBD1, 6 bases. Germline V CDR1 and CDR2: LNHDA, SQIVND (reference sequence). The length of the CDR3 is 15 residues. Trimming cost V 6 bases and J 2 bases, with 16 bases left between them.

The V and J genes are TRBV18 and TRBJ1-4; D gene ambiguous. The germline CDR1 and CDR2 sequences are KGHSH and LQKENI. V was shortened by 3 bases and J by 6 bases, with 11 bases between the two germline ends. This CDR3 region has 14 residues. CDR3 region: CASSPAAVDEKLFF. In DNA form, the CDR3 reads TGTGCCAGCTCACCCGCCGCGGTTGATGAAAAACTGTTTTTT.

The rearrangement joins TRBV10-3 to TRBJ2-2; TRBD2 agrees at 9 bases. The CDR3 is 15 residues long. V gave up 6 bases and J gave up 3 bases; unmatched junction bases: 5. The germline gives CDR1 ENHRY, CDR2 SYGVKD. The CDR3 sequence: CAIREAGGDTGELFF. In DNA form, the CDR3 reads TGTGCCATCAGGGAAGCGGGAGGTGACACCGGGGAGCTGTTTTTT.

The chain has TRBV7-4 and TRBJ2-7; TRBD1 aligns across 7 bases. Germline-derived CDR1 and CDR2 are SGHVT and SQSDAQ. Losses at the gene ends were 2 bases for V and 3 bases for J; bases not matched to a gene: 7. This CDR3 contains 15 residues. CDR3 sequence reads: CASSLLGTVNYEQYF. The CDR3 DNA sequence: TGTGCCAGCAGCTTATTAGGGACAGTGAACTACGAGCAGTACTTC.

This chain uses TRBV6-5 with TRBJ2-1; D perhaps matches TRBD1 (6 bases). V lost 0 bases and J lost 7, with 16 bases in between. The CDR3 has 16 amino acids. The germline CDR1 and CDR2 sequences are MNHEY and SVGAGI. CDR3 DNA sequence: TGTGCCAGCAGTTACTCGTTATTTGGGGGACAAAATGAGCAGTTCTTC. Protein: CASSYSLFGGQNEQFF.